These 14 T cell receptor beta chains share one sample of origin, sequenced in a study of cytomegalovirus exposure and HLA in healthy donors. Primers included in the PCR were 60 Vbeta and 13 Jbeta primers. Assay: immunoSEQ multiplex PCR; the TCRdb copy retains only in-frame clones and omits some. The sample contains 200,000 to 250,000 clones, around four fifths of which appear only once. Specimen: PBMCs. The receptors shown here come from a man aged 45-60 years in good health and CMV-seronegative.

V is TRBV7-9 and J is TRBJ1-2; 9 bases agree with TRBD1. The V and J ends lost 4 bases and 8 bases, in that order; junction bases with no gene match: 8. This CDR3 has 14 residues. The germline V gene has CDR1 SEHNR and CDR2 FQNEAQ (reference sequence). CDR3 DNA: TGTGCCAGCAGCTCCGCGGGACAGGGCCTCGGCTACACCTTC. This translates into CASSSAGQGLGYTF.

CDR3 amino acids: CSVDARLRTDTQYF. The CDR3 nucleotides are TGCAGCGTTGACGCCAGGTTACGCACAGATACGCAGTATTTT. The gene calls are TRBV29-1 and TRBJ2-3; D remains unclear. Between the trimmed V and J ends, which lost 3 bases and 1 base, there was a span of 11 bases. CDR1 and CDR2 from the germline V gene are SQVTM and ANQGSEA. The CDR3 is made up of 14 amino acids.

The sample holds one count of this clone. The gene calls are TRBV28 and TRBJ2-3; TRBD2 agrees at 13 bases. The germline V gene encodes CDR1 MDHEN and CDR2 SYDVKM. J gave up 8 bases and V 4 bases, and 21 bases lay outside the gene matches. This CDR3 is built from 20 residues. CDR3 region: CASSSFALAGGPLARGTQYF. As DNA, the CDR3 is TGTGCCAGCAGTTCCTTTGCACTAGCGGGAGGGCCATTAGCTCGAGGTACGCAGTATTTT.

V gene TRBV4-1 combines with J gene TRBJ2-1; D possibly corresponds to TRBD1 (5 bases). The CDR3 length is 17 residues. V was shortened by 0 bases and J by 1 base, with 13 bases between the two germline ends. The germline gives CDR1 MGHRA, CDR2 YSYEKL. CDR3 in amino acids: CASSQDPQGVSYNEQFF. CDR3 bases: TGCGCCAGCAGCCAAGACCCTCAAGGGGTTTCCTACAATGAGCAGTTCTTC.

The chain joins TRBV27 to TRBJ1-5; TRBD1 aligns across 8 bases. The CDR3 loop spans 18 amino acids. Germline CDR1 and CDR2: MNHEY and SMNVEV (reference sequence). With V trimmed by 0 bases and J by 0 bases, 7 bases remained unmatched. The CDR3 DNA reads TGTGCCAGCAGTTTATCGATCACAGGGGGTAATAGCAATCAGCCCCAGCATTTT. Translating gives CASSLSITGGNSNQPQHF.

The CDR3, as DNA: TGTGCCAGCAGAAGGGAGGCTCTCCTCTACGAGCAGTACTTC. Its protein product is CASRREALLYEQYF. The J gene is TRBJ2-7, the V gene TRBV6-1; possibly TRBD2 for D (6 bases). Trimming took off 6 bases at V and 3 bases at J, with 15 bases between the two ends. The germline V gene has CDR1 MNHNS and CDR2 SASEGT. CDR3 length: 14 residues.

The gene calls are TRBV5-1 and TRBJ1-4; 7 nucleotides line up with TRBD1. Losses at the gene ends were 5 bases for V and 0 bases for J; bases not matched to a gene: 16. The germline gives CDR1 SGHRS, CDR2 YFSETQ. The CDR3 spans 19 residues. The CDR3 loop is CASSLTGTEVFSTNEKLFF. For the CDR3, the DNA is TGCGCCAGCAGTTTGACGGGGACAGAAGTTTTTTCAACTAATGAAAAACTGTTTTTT.

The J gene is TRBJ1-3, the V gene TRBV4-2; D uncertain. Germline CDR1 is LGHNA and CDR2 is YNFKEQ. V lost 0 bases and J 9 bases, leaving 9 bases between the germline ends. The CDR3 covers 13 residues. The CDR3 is CASSQDRQSTIYF. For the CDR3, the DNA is TGTGCCAGCAGCCAAGATCGACAATCCACCATATATTTT.

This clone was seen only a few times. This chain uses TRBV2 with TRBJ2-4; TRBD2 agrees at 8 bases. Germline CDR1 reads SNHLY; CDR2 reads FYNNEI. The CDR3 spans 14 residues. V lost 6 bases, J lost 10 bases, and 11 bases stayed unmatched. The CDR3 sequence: CASSLLATGGIQYF. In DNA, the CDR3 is TGTGCCAGCAGCCTACTAGCGACGGGGGGGATTCAGTACTTC.

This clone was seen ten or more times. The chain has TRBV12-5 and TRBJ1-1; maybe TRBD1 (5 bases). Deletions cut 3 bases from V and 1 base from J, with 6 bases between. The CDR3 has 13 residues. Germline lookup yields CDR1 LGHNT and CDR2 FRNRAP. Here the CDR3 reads CASGFGGNTEAFF. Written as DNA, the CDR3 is TGTGCTAGTGGTTTCGGGGGGAACACTGAAGCTTTCTTT.

Here the CDR3 reads CASSPPAGTGFQPQHF. In DNA form, the CDR3 reads TGTGCCAGCTCACCACCGGCCGGGACAGGGTTTCAGCCCCAGCATTTT. The chain links TRBV18 to TRBJ1-5; the match to TRBD1 covers 9 bases. The V and J ends lost 0 bases and 6 bases, in that order; junction bases with no gene match: 6. Germline CDR1 reads KGHSH; CDR2 reads LQKENI. The CDR3 runs 16 residues.

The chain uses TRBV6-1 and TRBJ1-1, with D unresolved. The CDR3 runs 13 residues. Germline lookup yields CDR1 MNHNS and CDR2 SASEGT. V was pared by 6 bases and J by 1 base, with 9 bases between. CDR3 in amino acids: CASSLYTNTEAFF. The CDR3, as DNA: TGTGCCAGCAGCCTGTACACGAACACTGAAGCTTTCTTT.

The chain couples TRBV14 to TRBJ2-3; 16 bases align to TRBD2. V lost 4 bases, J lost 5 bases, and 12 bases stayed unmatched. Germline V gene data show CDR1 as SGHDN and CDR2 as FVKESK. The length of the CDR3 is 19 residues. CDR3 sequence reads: CASSPLPGLAGGPRDTQYF. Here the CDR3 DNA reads TGTGCCAGCAGCCCGCTACCGGGACTAGCGGGAGGGCCGCGAGATACGCAGTATTTT. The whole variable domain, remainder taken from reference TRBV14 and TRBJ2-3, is EAGVTQFPSHSVIEKGQTVTLRCDPISGHDNLYWYRRVMGKEIKFLLHFVKESKQDESGMPNNRFLAERTGGTYSTLKVQPAELEDSGVYFCASSPLPGLAGGPRDTQYFGPGTRLTVL.

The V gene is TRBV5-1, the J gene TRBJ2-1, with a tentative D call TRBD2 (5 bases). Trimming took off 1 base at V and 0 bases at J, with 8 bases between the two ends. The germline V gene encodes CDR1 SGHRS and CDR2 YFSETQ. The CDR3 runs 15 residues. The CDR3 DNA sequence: TGCGCCAGCAGCTTGAGCGGTACCTCCTACAATGAGCAGTTCTTC. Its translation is CASSLSGTSYNEQFF. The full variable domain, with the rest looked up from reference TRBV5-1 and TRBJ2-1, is KAGVTQTPRYLIKTRGQQVTLSCSPISGHRSVSWYQQTPGQGLQFLFEYFSETQRNKGNFPGRFSGRQFSNSRSEMNVSTLELGDSALYLCASSLSGTSYNEQFFGPGTRLTVL.